The 25 T cell receptor beta chains listed next were all sequenced from one sample in a study of blood T cell repertoires in COVID-19. Sequencing used immunoSEQ multiplex PCR; TCRdb keeps in-frame clones, though not all of them. Of fewer than 350,000 clones listed, around 88% were seen once; the top ten hold around 5.8%. The material sequenced was PBMCs or T cells enriched from blood (not recorded which). The receptors shown here come from a woman aged 35 to 49 who had recovered from COVID-19.

The J gene is TRBJ2-3, the V gene TRBV28, with 9 nucleotides matching TRBD2. The length of the CDR3 is 15 residues. Germline CDR1 reads MDHEN; CDR2 reads SYDVKM. The ends lost 7 bases at V and 3 bases at J; junction bases unmatched: 8. The CDR3 spells CASTLAGAPTDTQYF. Written as DNA, the CDR3 is TGTGCCAGCACCTTAGCGGGAGCGCCGACAGATACGCAGTATTTT.

The CDR3 sequence is CASSLMSITAPDTQYF. The CDR3 DNA follows: TGTGCCAGCAGCTTAATGAGTATCACAGCCCCAGATACGCAGTATTTT. This chain links TRBV7-8 with TRBJ2-3, with unresolved D. Germline V gene sequence: CDR1 SGHVS, CDR2 FQNEAQ. V lost 2 bases to trimming and J lost 4 bases, with 16 bases between them. The CDR3 is 16 residues long.

The chain combines TRBV28 with TRBJ2-1, with 8 nucleotides matching TRBD2. There are 15 residues in the CDR3. The germline CDR1 and CDR2 sequences are MDHEN and SYDVKM. J lost 4 bases, V lost 6 bases, and 8 bases had no gene match. The CDR3 region has the DNA TGTGCCAGCAGAGCAAGCGGGAGAGGGTACAATGAGCAGTTCTTC. Translating it yields CASRASGRGYNEQFF.

The CDR3 is CASSRGGTSGINEQFF. The CDR3 DNA follows: TGTGCCAGCAGTCGGGGGGGGACTAGCGGGATCAATGAGCAGTTCTTC. V usage is TRBV6-2 or TRBV6-3 and J usage is TRBJ2-1, with TRBD2 identical over 13 bases. With V trimmed by 5 bases and J by 6 bases, 7 bases remained unmatched. Germline CDR1 MNHEY, CDR2 SVGEGT. The CDR3 runs 16 residues.

V is TRBV6-5 and J is TRBJ2-7, with TRBD1 as a possible D gene (5 bases). The CDR3 extends over 15 amino acids. Germline values: CDR1 MNHEY, CDR2 SVGAGI. Trimming shortened V by 4 bases and J by 5 bases, and 18 bases separated the two germline ends. The DNA of the CDR3 is TGTGCCAGCAGTTCCCTCCTCAGGGAAAATCACGAGCAGTACTTC. This encodes CASSSLLRENHEQYF.

This clone was found once. The chain uses TRBV7-2 and TRBJ2-1; 10 bases align to TRBD2. V was clipped by 4 bases and J by 9 bases; unmatched bases: 9. The germline V gene encodes CDR1 SGHTA and CDR2 FQGNSA. The CDR3 is 15 amino acids. The CDR3 here is CASSSTPSGSSEQFF. The CDR3 region has the DNA TGTGCCAGCAGCTCAACCCCTAGCGGGAGCAGTGAGCAGTTCTTC. The full variable domain, rest sourced from reference TRBV7-2 and TRBJ2-1, is GAGVSQSPSNKVTEKGKDVELRCDPISGHTALYWYRQSLGQGLEFLIYFQGNSAPDKSGLPSDRFSAERTGGSVSTLTIQRTQQEDSAVYLCASSSTPSGSSEQFFGPGTRLTVL.

The chain couples TRBV30 to TRBJ1-2; 10 nucleotides line up with TRBD1. The germline V gene encodes CDR1 GTSNPN and CDR2 SVGIG (reference sequence). This CDR3 has 18 amino acids. J was trimmed by 0 bases and V by 1 base; bases with no gene match: 11. CDR3 nucleotide sequence: TGTGCCTGGAGTGCACTGCGACCGGGACAGGGGACTAACTATGGCTACACCTTC. This encodes CAWSALRPGQGTNYGYTF. Variable domain in full (rest from reference TRBV30 and TRBJ1-2): SQTIHQWPATLVQPVGSPLSLECTVEGTSNPNLYWYRQAAGRGLQLLFYSVGIGQISSEVPQNLSASRPQDRQFILSSKKLLLSDSGFYLCAWSALRPGQGTNYGYTFGSGTRLTVV.

This chain uses TRBV7-6 with TRBJ2-5; 11 bases fit TRBD2. V lost 3 bases, J lost 5 bases, and 11 bases stayed unmatched. This CDR3 is built from 17 residues. Germline-derived CDR1 and CDR2 are SGHVS and FNYEAQ. As DNA, the CDR3 is TGTGCCAGCAGCTTTCGGGGTAGCGGGAGGGCCTTGGAGACCCAGTACTTC. Amino acid sequence: CASSFRGSGRALETQYF. Full variable domain (rest looked up from reference TRBV7-6 and TRBJ2-5): GAGVSQSPRYKVTKRGQDVALRCDPISGHVSLYWYRQALGQGPEFLTYFNYEAQQDKSGLPNDRFSAERPEGSISTLTIQRTEQRDSAMYRCASSFRGSGRALETQYFGPGTRLLVL.

This chain uses TRBV6-6 with TRBJ1-6; 8 nucleotides agree with TRBD1. CDR1 MNHNY and CDR2 SVGAGI come from the germline V gene (reference sequence). Losses at the gene ends were 5 bases for V and 1 base for J; bases not matched to a gene: 4. This CDR3 is 16 amino acids long. The CDR3 DNA is TGTGCCAGCAGTCTTGGGACAGGTTCCTATAATTCACCCCTCCACTTT. Its protein product is CASSLGTGSYNSPLHF.

This clone occurred a few times. The chain joins TRBV4-1 to TRBJ2-1; 7 positions match TRBD2. Per germline, CDR1 MGHRA and CDR2 YSYEKL. The V and J ends lost 1 base and 7 bases, in that order; junction bases with no gene match: 16. This CDR3 is built from 18 residues. The CDR3 coding sequence is TGCGCCAGCAGCCAAGGTCCGGCGGGCGCGGGAGTCGGGAATGAGCAGTTCTTC. This sequence encodes CASSQGPAGAGVGNEQFF.

This chain uses TRBV11-2 with TRBJ2-3, with 9 nucleotides matching TRBD2. Trimming took 3 bases from V and 4 from J; bases not matched to a gene: 2. This CDR3 is built from 14 residues. Germline V gene data show CDR1 as SGHAT and CDR2 as FQNNGV. This chain's CDR3 is CASSFGGRADTQYF. The CDR3 coding sequence is TGTGCCAGCAGCTTCGGCGGGAGGGCAGATACGCAGTATTTT.

The V gene is TRBV2, the J gene TRBJ2-5; D is unresolved. Trimming shortened V by 4 bases and J by 3 bases, and 9 bases separated the two germline ends. Germline lookup yields CDR1 SNHLY and CDR2 FYNNEI. The CDR3 loop spans 13 amino acids. CDR3 sequence: CASSVGPKETQYF. CDR3 DNA: TGTGCCAGCAGTGTTGGCCCAAAAGAGACCCAGTACTTC.

The CDR3 sequence: CASGQVGGVETQYF. In nucleotides, the CDR3 is TGTGCCAGTGGACAGGTCGGTGGTGTAGAGACCCAGTACTTC. This chain links TRBV6-5 with TRBJ2-5, with 7 positions matching TRBD1. The CDR3 totals 14 residues. Germline trimming cut 9 bases from V and 4 bases from J; bases unmatched to any gene: 11. The V gene's germline CDR1 is MNHEY and CDR2 SVGAGI.

About this clone itself: This sample includes further DNA sequences coding for the same CDR3. This rearrangement joins TRBV5-1 to TRBJ2-1; 10 bases fit TRBD2. This CDR3 comprises 15 residues. J gave up 3 bases and V 0 bases, and 0 bases lay outside the gene matches. CDR1 and CDR2 from the germline V gene are SGHRS and YFSETQ. In nucleotides, the CDR3 is TGCGCCAGCAGCTTGGGGACTAGCGGCTACAATGAGCAGTTCTTC. Encoded protein: CASSLGTSGYNEQFF.

This clone was picked up one time. The J gene is TRBJ2-7, the V gene TRBV7-9, with 8 bases lining up with TRBD2. Germline trimming cut 3 bases from V and 4 bases from J; bases unmatched to any gene: 8. This CDR3 region has 15 residues. Germline CDR1 reads SEHNR; CDR2 reads FQNEAQ (reference sequence). The CDR3 spells CASSFYVAGGYEQYF. Here the CDR3 DNA reads TGTGCCAGCAGCTTCTACGTGGCGGGAGGTTACGAGCAGTACTTC.

The V call is TRBV5-4, the J call TRBJ2-2; 9 bases align to TRBD2. Germline V gives CDR1 SGHNT, CDR2 YYREEE (reference sequence). This CDR3 spans 15 amino acids. Unmatched junction bases numbered 2, after V lost 0 bases and J lost 5 bases. The CDR3 is CASSLALAGTGELFF. The CDR3 DNA reads TGTGCCAGCAGCTTGGCCCTAGCGGGGACCGGGGAGCTGTTTTTT.

The chain employs TRBV6-6 and TRBJ2-7; the D gene is possibly TRBD1 (5 bases). The CDR3 loop spans 12 amino acids. CDR1 and CDR2 from the germline V gene are MNHNY and SVGAGI (reference sequence). Trimming took 5 bases from V and 2 from J, leaving 7 bases between them. This CDR3 reads CASSTQAYEQYF. CDR3 DNA sequence: TGTGCCAGCAGTACACAGGCCTACGAGCAGTACTTC.

This sequence joins TRBV20-1 and TRBJ2-5, with D perhaps matching TRBD1 (6 bases). Germline CDR1 DFQATT, CDR2 SNEGSKA (reference sequence). The CDR3 length is 14 residues. The V end lost 3 bases, the J end lost 5 bases, and 16 bases lay between the germline ends. The CDR3 nucleotides read TGCAGTGCTAGTTTGAATAGGGGGTGGGAGACCCAGTACTTC. It specifies CSASLNRGWETQYF.

This clone was counted only a few times. This chain connects TRBV27 to TRBJ2-7; 7 nucleotides align to TRBD1. Trimming cost V 6 bases and J 5 bases; bases outside gene matches: 4. The CDR3 runs 12 residues. Germline V gene sequence: CDR1 MNHEY, CDR2 SMNVEV (reference sequence). The CDR3 loop is CASRNTGDEQYF. CDR3 nucleotide sequence: TGTGCCAGCAGGAACACAGGGGACGAGCAGTACTTC.

This chain uses TRBV5-8 with TRBJ2-3; the match to TRBD1 covers 9 bases. Germline-derived CDR1 and CDR2 are SGHTS and YDEGEE. V gave up 5 bases and J gave up 1 base; unmatched junction bases: 5. The CDR3 totals 15 residues. Here the CDR3 reads CASSPGDRGTDTQYF. For the CDR3, the DNA is TGTGCCAGCAGTCCAGGGGACAGGGGCACAGATACGCAGTATTTT.

The chain couples TRBV7-2 to TRBJ2-6, with D perhaps TRBD2 (5 bases). V lost 5 bases and J 3 bases, leaving 20 bases between the germline ends. Looked up from germline, CDR1 is SGHTA and CDR2 is FQGNSA. CDR3 size: 18 residues. This CDR3 is CASSISGGFPLGANVLTF. The CDR3, as DNA: TGTGCCAGCAGCATTTCCGGCGGGTTCCCGCTTGGGGCCAACGTCCTGACTTTC.

This clone was detected only once. V and J are TRBV28 and TRBJ1-4, with 7 bases identical to TRBD1. The J segment lost 0 bases and the V segment lost 1 base, leaving 2 bases of the junction unmatched. The CDR3 is 16 residues long. CDR1 is MDHEN, CDR2 SYDVKM, per germline. The chain's CDR3 is CASSLLTGATNEKLFF. CDR3 sequence (DNA): TGTGCCAGCAGTTTATTAACAGGGGCAACTAATGAAAAACTGTTTTTT. The full variable domain, completed using reference TRBV28 and TRBJ1-4, is DVKVTQSSRYLVKRTGEKVFLECVQDMDHENMFWYRQDPGLGLRLIYFSYDVKMKEKGDIPEGYSVSREKKERFSLILESASTNQTSMYLCASSLLTGATNEKLFFGSGTQLSVL.

The chain's CDR3 is CASSLETLTGELFF. As DNA, the CDR3 is TGTGCCAGCAGCTTAGAAACTCTAACCGGGGAGCTGTTTTTT. V usage is TRBV7-2 and J usage is TRBJ2-2; no firm D call. There are 14 residues in the CDR3. The germline V gene has CDR1 SGHTA and CDR2 FQGNSA. V was shortened by 1 base and J by 5 bases, with 8 bases between the two germline ends.

This clone turned up a few times. The CDR3 here is CASSLFPLSGEGNTDTQYF. For the CDR3, the DNA is TGTGCCAGCAGTTTATTTCCCCTTAGCGGGGAGGGGAACACAGATACGCAGTATTTT. The V gene is TRBV27, the J gene TRBJ2-3; 8 bases fit TRBD2. J gave up 2 bases and V 1 base, and 14 bases lay outside the gene matches. In germline, CDR1 is MNHEY, CDR2 SMNVEV (reference sequence). This CDR3 comprises 19 residues.

This clone was counted a single time. This chain links TRBV2 with TRBJ1-6, with unresolved D. The CDR3 is 15 residues long. Per germline, CDR1 SNHLY and CDR2 FYNNEI. V lost 6 bases and J 5 bases, leaving 14 bases between the germline ends. The DNA for the CDR3 is TGTGCCAGCAGCCACGCCCGGAGGGATAATTCACCCCTCCACTTT. Amino acids: CASSHARRDNSPLHF.